One TCR beta chain is described in this entry. This clone qualifies as hyperexpanded (1% or more). The antigen it binds to is not known. Base quality data are lacking; no much larger clone is found one base away. The sample belongs to a study of sequential checkpoint blockade in melanoma (dated by TCRdb to between 2017 and 2020). As for the study more broadly: Patients were randomized 1:1 to first-line nivolumab followed by ipilimumab (arm A) or ipilimumab followed by nivolumab (arm B). Maintenance nivolumab came after each of the two trial sequences. TCRbeta immunosequencing was performed on DNA from roughly 90 pretreatment melanoma tumor samples. For 20 to 25 patients, matched tumor biopsies were taken both before treatment and at week 13, after single-agent nivolumab (arm A) or ipilimumab (arm B). Roughly 84% of the matched pre- and post-treatment tumor biopsy pairs came from the same lesion.

The immunoSEQ Assay was used to immunosequence TCRbeta CDR3 regions from genomic DNA. Prior to high-throughput sequencing, genomic DNA was amplified by bias-controlled multiplex PCR. The paper's processing steps were these. To quantify the absolute abundance of each unique TCRbeta CDR3 region, the sequences were collapsed and filtered. Clonality, defined as 1 minus Pielou's evenness, was calculated using only productive rearrangements. Tumor T-cell fraction was calculated by normalizing TCRbeta template counts to usable DNA, which was estimated from several housekeeping genes. Clones with significantly greater frequencies in on-treatment versus baseline samples were identified using a previously published method. TCRdb re-hosts the immuneACCESS table, in-frame sequences only. Its copies lack some clones; in the studies checked, an unresolved V gene accounts for under half of them, and the cause for the rest is not known. The D gene and trimming were derived from the DNA, and the V and J assignments and clone size from that table. The sample records some 600 clones, 20% to 25% of which are singletons. The ten largest account for around 24% of the sample.

Broad study findings and their caveats: Patients whose tumor T-cell fraction and clonality increased by week 13 were about 30 times more likely to achieve clinical benefit. Small sample sizes and reduced statistical power limited the within-arm analyses of tumor T-cell fraction. In the nivolumab-first arm (arm A), an association was found between pretreatment tumor TIL clonality and response (P = .04). PD-L1 staining and CD8+ T-cell counts correlated with tumor T-cell fraction and clonality, whereas mutational load did not. Validation of the response-prediction model combining TCR metrics and mutation burden is needed in larger, independent patient cohorts.

The treatment or condition label, as the study defines it: randomized to nivolumab then ipilimumab (arm A) or the reverse (arm B). None of the trial patients had been given prior DNA-damaging chemotherapy. The samples were obtained from melanoma patients enrolled in CheckMate 064, an open-label, randomized phase II trial testing sequential checkpoint blockade. Genomic DNA from formalin-fixed paraffin-embedded (FFPE) tissue samples served as the input for tumor TCR sequencing. Taken from cysteine to phenylalanine, the CDR3 has 16 residues. The kept DNA is CDR3 alone, 48 bases in frame from the first base. Relative to germline, V is missing 3 bases and J is missing 5 bases, with 10 bases of the junction outside any gene match. Per the germline V gene, SGHNT is the CDR1 and YENEEA is the CDR2.

The specimen comprised tumor tissue (inferred from file names), sampled from a patient given nivolumab and ipilimumab in sequence. The V and J genes are TRBV11-3 and TRBJ2-4; 7 central bases correspond to TRBD2. This receptor was taken from a human donor with melanoma. The nucleotide sequence reads TGTGCCAGCAGCTTGGAATCGGGACTATCTCAAAACATTCAGTACTTC. This codes for CASSLESGLSQNIQYF. Extended through the reference TRBV11-3 and TRBJ2-4 proteins, this CDR3 yields the full variable domain: EAGVVQSPRYKIIEKKQPVAFWCNPISGHNTLYWYLQNLGQGPELLIRYENEEAVDDSQLPKDRFSAERLKGVDSTLKIQPAELGDSAVYLCASSLESGLSQNIQYFGAGTRLSVL.